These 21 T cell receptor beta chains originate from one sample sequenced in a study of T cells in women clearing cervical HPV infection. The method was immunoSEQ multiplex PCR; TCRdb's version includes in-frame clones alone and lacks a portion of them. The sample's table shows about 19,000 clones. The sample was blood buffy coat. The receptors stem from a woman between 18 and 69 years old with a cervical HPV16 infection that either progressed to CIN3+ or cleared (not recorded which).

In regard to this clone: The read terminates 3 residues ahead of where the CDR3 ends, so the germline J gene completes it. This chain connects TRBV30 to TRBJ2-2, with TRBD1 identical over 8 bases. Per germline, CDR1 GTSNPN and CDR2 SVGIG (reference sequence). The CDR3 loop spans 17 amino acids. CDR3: CAWRTDRGGPTNEKLFF. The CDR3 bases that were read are TGTGCCTGGAGGACCGACAGGGGAGGTCCAACTAATGAAAAG.

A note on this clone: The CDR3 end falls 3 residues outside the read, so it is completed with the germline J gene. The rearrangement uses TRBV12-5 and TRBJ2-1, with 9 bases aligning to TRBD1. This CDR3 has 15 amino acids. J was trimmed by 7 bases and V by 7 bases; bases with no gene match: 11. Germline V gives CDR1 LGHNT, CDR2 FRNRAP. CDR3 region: CASVLSGTGKNEQFF. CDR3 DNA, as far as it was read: TGTGCTAGTGTTCTCTCCGGGACAGGGAAGAATGAG.

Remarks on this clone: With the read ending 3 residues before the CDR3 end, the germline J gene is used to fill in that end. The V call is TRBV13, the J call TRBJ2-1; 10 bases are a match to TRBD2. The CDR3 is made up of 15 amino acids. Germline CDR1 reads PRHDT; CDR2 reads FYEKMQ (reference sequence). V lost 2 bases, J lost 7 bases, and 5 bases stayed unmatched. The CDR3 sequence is CASSLKLAGVNEQFF. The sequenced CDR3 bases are TGTGCCAGCAGCTTAAAGCTAGCGGGGGTGAATGAG. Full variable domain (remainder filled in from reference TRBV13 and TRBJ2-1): AAGVIQSPRHLIKEKRETATLKCYPIPRHDTVYWYQQGPGQDPQFLISFYEKMQSDKGSIPDRFSAQQFSDYHSELNMSSLELGDSALYFCASSLKLAGVNEQFFGPGTRLTVL.

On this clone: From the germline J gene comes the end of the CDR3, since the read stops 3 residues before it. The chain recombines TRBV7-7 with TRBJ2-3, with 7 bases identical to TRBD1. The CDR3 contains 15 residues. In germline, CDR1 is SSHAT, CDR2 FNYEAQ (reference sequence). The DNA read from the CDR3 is TGTGCCAGCAGCTATCGACAGGGAATGTTGGAGACG. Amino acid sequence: CASSYRQGMLET. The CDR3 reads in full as CASSYRQGMLETQYF.

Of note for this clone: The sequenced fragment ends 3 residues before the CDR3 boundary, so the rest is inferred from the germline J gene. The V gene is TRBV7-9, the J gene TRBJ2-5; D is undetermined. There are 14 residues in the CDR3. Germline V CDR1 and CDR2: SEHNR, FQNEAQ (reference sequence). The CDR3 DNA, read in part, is TGTGCCAGCAGCTTGGCCCACAGCACAGATACC. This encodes CASSLAHSTDT. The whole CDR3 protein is CASSLAHSTDTQYF.

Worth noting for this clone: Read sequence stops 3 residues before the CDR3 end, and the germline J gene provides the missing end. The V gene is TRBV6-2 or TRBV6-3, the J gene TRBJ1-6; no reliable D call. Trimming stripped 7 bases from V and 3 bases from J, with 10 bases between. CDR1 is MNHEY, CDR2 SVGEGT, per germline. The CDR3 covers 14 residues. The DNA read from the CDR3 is TGTGCCAGCAACGGCGGATTCTATAATTCACCC. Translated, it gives CASNGGFYNSP. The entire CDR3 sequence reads CASNGGFYNSPLHF.

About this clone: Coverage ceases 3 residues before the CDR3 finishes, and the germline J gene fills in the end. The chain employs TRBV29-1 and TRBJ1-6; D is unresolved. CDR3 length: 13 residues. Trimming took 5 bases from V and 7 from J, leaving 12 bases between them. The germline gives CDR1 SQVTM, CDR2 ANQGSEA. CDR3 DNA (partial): TGCAGCGTTCGGCGGAGTCAAAATTCACCC. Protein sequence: CSVRRSQNSP. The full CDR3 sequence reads CSVRRSQNSPLHF.

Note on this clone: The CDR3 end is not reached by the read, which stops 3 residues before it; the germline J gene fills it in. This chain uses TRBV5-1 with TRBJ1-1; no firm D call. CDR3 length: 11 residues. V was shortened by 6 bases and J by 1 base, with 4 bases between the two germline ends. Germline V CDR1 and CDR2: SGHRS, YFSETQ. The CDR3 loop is CASTGNTEAFF. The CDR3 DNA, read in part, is TGCGCCAGCACAGGGAACACTGAA.

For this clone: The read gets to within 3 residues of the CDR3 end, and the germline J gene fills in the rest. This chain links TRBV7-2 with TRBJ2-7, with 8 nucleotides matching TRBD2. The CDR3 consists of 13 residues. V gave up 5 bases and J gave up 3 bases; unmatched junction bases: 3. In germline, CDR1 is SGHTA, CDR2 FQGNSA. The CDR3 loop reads CASSGSGVYEQYF. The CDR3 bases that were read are TGTGCCAGCAGCGGTAGCGGGGTCTACGAG. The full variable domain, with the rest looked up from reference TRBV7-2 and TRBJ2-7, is GAGVSQSPSNKVTEKGKDVELRCDPISGHTALYWYRQSLGQGLEFLIYFQGNSAPDKSGLPSDRFSAERTGGSVSTLTIQRTQQEDSAVYLCASSGSGVYEQYFGPGTRLTVT.

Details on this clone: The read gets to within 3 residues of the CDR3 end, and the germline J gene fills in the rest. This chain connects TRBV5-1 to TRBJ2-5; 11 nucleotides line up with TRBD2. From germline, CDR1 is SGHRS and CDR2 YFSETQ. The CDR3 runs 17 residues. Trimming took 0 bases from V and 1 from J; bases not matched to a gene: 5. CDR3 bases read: TGCGCCAGCAGCTTGGCCACTCTAGCGGGGGGCCAAGAGACC. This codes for CASSLATLAGGQET. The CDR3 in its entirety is CASSLATLAGGQETQYF.

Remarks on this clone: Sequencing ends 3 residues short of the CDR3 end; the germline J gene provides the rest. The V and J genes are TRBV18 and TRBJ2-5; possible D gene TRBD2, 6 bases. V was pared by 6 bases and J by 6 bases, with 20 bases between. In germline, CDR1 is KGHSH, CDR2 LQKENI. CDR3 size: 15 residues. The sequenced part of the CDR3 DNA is TGTGCCAGCTCCCCAGACGGGGGATGGGAAAAGACC. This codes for CASSPDGGWEKT. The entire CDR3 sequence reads CASSPDGGWEKTQYF.

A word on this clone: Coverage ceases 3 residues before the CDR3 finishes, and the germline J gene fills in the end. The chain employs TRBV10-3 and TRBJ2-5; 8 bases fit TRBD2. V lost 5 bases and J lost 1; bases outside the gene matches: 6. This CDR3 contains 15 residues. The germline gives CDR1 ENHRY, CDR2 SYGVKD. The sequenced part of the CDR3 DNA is TGTGCCATCAGTTCGCGGGGGGAACCCCAAGAGACC. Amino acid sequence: CAISSRGEPQET. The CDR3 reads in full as CAISSRGEPQETQYF.

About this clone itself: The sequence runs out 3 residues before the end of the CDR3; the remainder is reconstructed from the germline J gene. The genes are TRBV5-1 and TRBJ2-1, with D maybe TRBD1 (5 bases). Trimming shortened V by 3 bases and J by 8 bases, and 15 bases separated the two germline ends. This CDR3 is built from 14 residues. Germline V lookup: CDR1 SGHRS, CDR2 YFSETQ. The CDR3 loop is CASSSQGPWDEQFF. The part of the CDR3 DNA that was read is TGCGCCAGCAGCTCCCAGGGCCCATGGGATGAG.

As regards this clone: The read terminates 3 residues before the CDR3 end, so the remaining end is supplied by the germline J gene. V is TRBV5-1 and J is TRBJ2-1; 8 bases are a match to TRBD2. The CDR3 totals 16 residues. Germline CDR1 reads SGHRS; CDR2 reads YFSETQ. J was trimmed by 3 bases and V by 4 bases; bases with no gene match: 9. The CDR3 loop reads CASSGDGGGRYNEQFF. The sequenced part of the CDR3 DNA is TGCGCCAGCAGCGGCGACGGGGGGGGCCGCTACAATGAG.

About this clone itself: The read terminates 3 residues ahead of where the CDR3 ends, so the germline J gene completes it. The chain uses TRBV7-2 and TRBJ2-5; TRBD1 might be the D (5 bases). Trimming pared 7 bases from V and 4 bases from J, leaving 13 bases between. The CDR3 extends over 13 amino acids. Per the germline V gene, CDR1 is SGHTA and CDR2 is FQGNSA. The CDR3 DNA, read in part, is TGTGCCAGCACCCCAGGGTACGCAGAGACC. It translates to CASTPGYAET. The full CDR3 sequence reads CASTPGYAETQYF.

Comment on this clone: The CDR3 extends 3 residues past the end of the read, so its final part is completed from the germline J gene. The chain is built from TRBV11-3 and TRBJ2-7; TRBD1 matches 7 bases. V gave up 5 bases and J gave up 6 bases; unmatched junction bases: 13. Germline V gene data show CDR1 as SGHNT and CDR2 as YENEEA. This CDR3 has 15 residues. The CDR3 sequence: CASSPGGTDKREQYF. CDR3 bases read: TGTGCCAGCAGCCCAGGTGGGACAGATAAGCGCGAG.

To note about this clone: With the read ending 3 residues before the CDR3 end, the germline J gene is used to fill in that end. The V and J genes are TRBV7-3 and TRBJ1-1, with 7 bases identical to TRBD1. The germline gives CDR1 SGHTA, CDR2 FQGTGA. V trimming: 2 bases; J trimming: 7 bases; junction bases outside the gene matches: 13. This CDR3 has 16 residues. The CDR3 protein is CASSLLAVQGGYEAFF. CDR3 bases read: TGTGCCAGCAGCTTATTGGCCGTGCAGGGGGGATATGAA.

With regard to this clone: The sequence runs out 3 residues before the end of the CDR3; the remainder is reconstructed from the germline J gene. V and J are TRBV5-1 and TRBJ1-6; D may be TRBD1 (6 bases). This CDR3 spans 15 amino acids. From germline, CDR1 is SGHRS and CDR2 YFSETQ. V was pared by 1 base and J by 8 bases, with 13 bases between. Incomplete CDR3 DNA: TGCGCCAGCAGCTTGTTGGGGACAAGGGATTCACCC. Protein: CASSLLGTRDSP. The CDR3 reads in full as CASSLLGTRDSPLHF.

The CDR3 bases that were read are TGTGCCAGTACAGGGGTTTTCGCG. Encoded protein: CASTGVFA. The CDR3 in its entirety is CASTGVFAAFF. The chain combines TRBV19 with TRBJ1-1, with a possible D match to TRBD1 (6 bases). The read is 3 residues too short to cover the CDR3 end, so that end is filled in from the germline J gene. CDR1 LNHDA and CDR2 SQIVND come from the germline V gene (reference sequence). There are 11 residues in the CDR3.

The CDR3 loop is CASSSTGIPYEQYF. The CDR3 bases that were read are TGTGCCAGCAGCTCGACAGGTATACCCTACGAG. The V gene is TRBV7-9, the J gene TRBJ2-7; weak D call: TRBD1 (6 bases). The CDR3 end is not reached by the read, which stops 3 residues before it; the germline J gene fills it in. There are 14 residues in the CDR3. V was pared by 4 bases and J by 2 bases, with 12 bases between. In germline, CDR1 is SEHNR, CDR2 FQNEAQ (reference sequence).

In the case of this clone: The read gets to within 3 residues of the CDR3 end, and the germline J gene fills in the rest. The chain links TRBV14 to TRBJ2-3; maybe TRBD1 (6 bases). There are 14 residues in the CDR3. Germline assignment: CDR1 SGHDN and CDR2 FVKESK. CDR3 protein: CASSPRGTQETQYF. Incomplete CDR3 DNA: TGTGCCAGCAGTCCGAGGGGGACCCAAGAGACG.